The 15 T cell receptor beta chains below come from one sample, sequenced in a study of blood T cell repertoires in COVID-19. TCRdb's copy holds only in-frame clones and misses some; the assay was immunoSEQ multiplex PCR. Among approximately 200,000 clones, approximately 78% were seen once, and the ten largest hold roughly 10%. The sample taken for sequencing was peripheral blood. These receptor sequences come from an elderly woman with COVID-19, enrolled during active disease.

J is TRBJ1-1 and V is TRBV3-1 (or the pseudogene TRBV3-2); TRBD1 agrees at 7 bases. Germline V lookup: CDR1 LGHDT, CDR2 YNNKEL (reference sequence). This CDR3 has 14 residues. Trimming removed 1 base from V and 6 bases from J; junction bases left unmatched: 5. The CDR3 region has the DNA TGTGCCAGCAGCCAAGGGATAACAGGGGCTGAAGCTTTCTTT. It yields the protein CASSQGITGAEAFF.

The gene calls are TRBV11-3 and TRBJ2-7; D might be TRBD1 (6 bases). The CDR3 has 14 residues. In germline, CDR1 is SGHNT, CDR2 YENEEA. Trimming removed 5 bases from V and 2 bases from J, with 13 bases in between. For the CDR3, the DNA is TGTGCCAGCAGCCGTATACAGGGAGCCTACGAGCAGTACTTC. As protein: CASSRIQGAYEQYF.

The rearrangement links TRBV28 to TRBJ1-2, with a possible D match to TRBD1 (5 bases). Germline V gives CDR1 MDHEN, CDR2 SYDVKM. The length of the CDR3 is 14 residues. V was clipped by 5 bases and J by 6 bases, with 16 bases between them. CDR3 sequence reads: CASSIDSYGDGYTF. The CDR3 DNA reads as TGTGCCAGCAGTATAGACAGTTATGGCGATGGCTACACCTTC.

The chain is built from TRBV6-4 and TRBJ2-5; 13 bases fit TRBD2. The CDR3 length is 15 residues. V was pared by 5 bases and J by 5 bases, with 5 bases of the junction left unmatched. From germline, CDR1 is MRHNA and CDR2 SNTAGT. The chain's CDR3 is CASSRTSGSLETQYF. CDR3 DNA: TGTGCCAGCAGTAGGACTAGCGGGAGTCTGGAGACCCAGTACTTC.

The V gene is TRBV3-1 (or the pseudogene TRBV3-2), the J gene TRBJ1-2, with TRBD1 matching 7 bases. There are 15 residues in the CDR3. J gave up 7 bases and V 2 bases, and 10 bases lay outside the gene matches. Germline V lookup: CDR1 LGHDT, CDR2 YNNKEL (reference sequence). This chain's CDR3 is CASSQTGQGGSGYTF. As DNA, the CDR3 is TGTGCCAGCAGCCAAACCGGGCAGGGGGGAAGTGGCTACACCTTC.

The J gene is TRBJ2-6, the V gene TRBV18; 10 bases are a match to TRBD2. The germline gives CDR1 KGHSH, CDR2 LQKENI. The CDR3 spans 20 residues. Trimming took 2 bases from V and 0 from J; bases not matched to a gene: 10. The CDR3 loop is CASSPTGTSGKASGANVLTF. CDR3 DNA: TGTGCCAGCTCACCAACTGGTACTAGCGGGAAGGCCTCTGGGGCCAACGTCCTGACTTTC.

CDR3 nucleotides: TGCAGCGTTGGAAGAAGGGGAGAGACCCAGTACTTC. Its translation: CSVGRRGETQYF. The chain carries TRBV29-1 and TRBJ2-5, with D possibly TRBD1 on 5 matching bases. The CDR3 is 12 amino acids. The germline gives CDR1 SQVTM, CDR2 ANQGSEA. Trimming stripped 4 bases from V and 4 bases from J, with 10 bases between.

V and J are TRBV7-9 and TRBJ2-7; D is perhaps TRBD2 (6 bases). Germline loops: CDR1 SEHNR, CDR2 FQNEAQ (reference sequence). The ends were cut back, 2 bases at V and 6 bases at J, with 14 bases in the middle. The CDR3 has 14 residues. The CDR3 bases are TGTGCCAGCAGCTTAACCCTGCAGGGAGGCGAGCAGTACTTC. Translating it yields CASSLTLQGGEQYF.

This chain connects TRBV5-4 to TRBJ1-1; TRBD1 aligns across 7 bases. The CDR3 extends over 14 amino acids. In germline, CDR1 is SGHNT, CDR2 YYREEE (reference sequence). V lost 0 bases and J lost 7; bases outside the gene matches: 6. In DNA form, the CDR3 reads TGTGCCAGCAGCTTGGAACCCCAGGGGGTTGAAGCTTTCTTT. Translating gives CASSLEPQGVEAFF.

The chain recombines TRBV7-9 with TRBJ2-2; TRBD1 matches 11 bases. Trimming at V came to 7 bases and at J to 5 bases, leaving 3 bases not matched to a gene. Germline CDR1 reads SEHNR; CDR2 reads FQNEAQ (reference sequence). This CDR3 comprises 14 residues. The CDR3 sequence is CASTGQGATGELFF. The CDR3 DNA follows: TGTGCCAGCACCGGACAGGGGGCGACCGGGGAGCTGTTTTTT.

DNA for the CDR3: TGTGCCAGCAGCTTGAGGTCAGGGGGTTACACCGGGGAGCTGTTTTTT. Protein: CASSLRSGGYTGELFF. The chain has TRBV5-6 and TRBJ2-2; 7 bases agree with TRBD1. With V trimmed by 1 base and J by 3 bases, 6 bases remained unmatched. Germline CDR1 is SGHDT and CDR2 is YYEEEE. The CDR3 covers 16 residues.

The chain joins TRBV23-1 to TRBJ2-5, with 7 nucleotides matching TRBD1. TRBV23-1 is given ORF status, its function remaining uncertain. This CDR3 region has 15 residues. The ends lost 2 bases at V and 5 bases at J; junction bases unmatched: 8. CDR3 residues: CASSQLAQGRETQYF. The CDR3 nucleotides are TGCGCCAGCAGTCAACTCGCACAGGGGCGCGAGACCCAGTACTTC.

The V gene is TRBV27, the J gene TRBJ1-5; 10 bases are shared with TRBD1. The germline V gene has CDR1 MNHEY and CDR2 SMNVEV (reference sequence). V was clipped by 6 bases and J by 2 bases; unmatched bases: 10. CDR3 length: 17 residues. CDR3 nucleotides: TGTGCCAGCAGACATAGACAGGGGGCACATGGCAATCAGCCCCAGCATTTT. Translated, it gives CASRHRQGAHGNQPQHF.

The chain employs TRBV24-1 and TRBJ2-3, with 9 bases fitting TRBD2. V lost 3 bases, J lost 1 base, and 4 bases stayed unmatched. Germline V lookup: CDR1 KGHDR, CDR2 SFDVKD. CDR3 length equals 16 residues. This CDR3 reads CATSDPERGGTDTQYF. The DNA of the CDR3 is TGTGCCACCAGTGATCCTGAGCGGGGGGGCACAGATACGCAGTATTTT.

V and J are TRBV12-3 or TRBV12-4 and TRBJ1-6, with 7 nucleotides matching TRBD1. Trimming at V came to 5 bases and at J to 18 bases, leaving 13 bases not matched to a gene. This CDR3 contains 13 residues. The CDR3 loop is CASSLTLGGRYHF. The CDR3 DNA follows: TGTGCCAGCAGTCTTACTTTAGGGGGCCGGTACCACTTT.